A single sample gave rise to the 3 T cell receptor beta chains below, sequenced in a study of read filtering for tumor transcriptome and immune sequencing (dated by TCRdb to about 2020). Sequenced on an Illumina HiSeq 4000. The Immunoverse kit was used to build TCR libraries from about 400 ng RNA, with molecular barcoded adaptors covering alpha/delta and beta/gamma chains. TCRdb applied fastp at Q25 and MiXCR to the public reads, then kept only in-frame beta chains. When rows share a CDR3 protein, they turn into one entry using the most common DNA and genes. In all, the sample holds 8,500 to 9,500 distinct CDR3 sequences, and approximately 15% of those were seen once. Approximately 26% of the sample rests with the top ten. Material for sequencing was a population of CD138-negative cells sorted from bone marrow. Read against the paper, the sample's cell subset or site label means: bone marrow mononuclear cells depleted of CD138+ plasma/myeloma cells by negative magnetic selection. Receptors originate from a donor aged 40 or older with multiple myeloma.

This clonotype was observed many times. As the CDR3 is not closed by the conserved phenylalanine or tryptophan, this likely results from a read error. The genes are TRBV29-1 and TRBJ2-5, with 9 bases aligning to TRBD1. This CDR3 contains 17 residues. With 6 bases clipped from V and 0 bases from J, the junction kept 14 bases outside the gene matches. Per the germline V gene, CDR1 is SQVTM and CDR2 is ANQGSEA. The DNA for the CDR3 is TGCAGCGTAGCCACCTCCCCCGGACAGGGGAACCAAGAGACCCAGTACCTC. Translating it yields CSVATSPGQGNQETQYL.

In its sample, this clonotype was seen many times. This chain joins TRBV20-1 and TRBJ2-7, with no clear D. Germline CDR1 and CDR2: DFQATT and SNEGSKA (reference sequence). Trimming took 0 bases from V and 3 from J, leaving 9 bases between them. This CDR3 is built from 13 residues. The CDR3 loop reads CSARDFIDYEQYF. In DNA form, the CDR3 reads TGCAGTGCTAGAGATTTTATAGACTACGAGCAGTACTTC.

In its sample, this clonotype was seen many times. This chain joins TRBV15 and TRBJ2-3; D is ambiguous. Germline CDR1 reads LNHNV; CDR2 reads YYDKDF (reference sequence). CDR3 size: 13 residues. Between the trimmed V and J ends, which lost 0 bases and 5 bases, there was a span of 6 bases. The CDR3 reads CATSREWEDTQYF. CDR3 nucleotide sequence: TGTGCCACCAGCAGAGAGTGGGAAGATACGCAGTATTTT.